The 8 T cell receptor beta chains presented below share a single source sample, sequenced in a study of blood T cell repertoires in COVID-19. Sequencing was performed with immunoSEQ multiplex PCR; in TCRdb, only in-frame clones are kept and a portion is missing. The table has about 74,000 clones, more than 90% seen once. The material sequenced was peripheral blood. Source of these receptors: a man aged 45 to 65 with acute or convalescent COVID-19.

The V call is TRBV5-3, the J call TRBJ1-2; D may be TRBD1 (6 bases). TRBV5-3 is annotated as an ORF whose role is uncertain. The CDR3 runs 13 residues. Trimming removed 1 base at V and 13 bases at J, with 17 bases between. Here the CDR3 reads CARSLFRDTSLTF. CDR3 DNA sequence: TGTGCCAGAAGCTTGTTCAGGGACACATCCCTCACCTTC.

The rearrangement joins TRBV5-8 to TRBJ1-4, with 7 positions matching TRBD1. The CDR3 extends over 16 amino acids. V dropped 4 bases and J dropped 0; count of bases not matched to a gene: 6. Germline V gene data show CDR1 as SGHTS and CDR2 as YDEGEE. The CDR3 reads CASSLGQDATNEKLFF. CDR3 sequence (DNA): TGTGCCAGCAGCCTTGGACAGGACGCAACTAATGAAAAACTGTTTTTT.

The chain combines TRBV10-3 with TRBJ1-3; D unclear. Germline-derived CDR1 and CDR2 are ENHRY and SYGVKD. CDR3 length: 12 residues. Trimming took 7 bases from V and 1 from J, leaving 5 bases between them. CDR3: CAIMSSGNTIYF. The CDR3, as DNA: TGTGCCATCATGTCTTCTGGAAACACCATATATTTT.

V is TRBV4-3 and J is TRBJ1-1; no reliable D call. The CDR3 loop spans 17 amino acids. The ends were cut back, 1 base at V and 5 bases at J, with 20 bases in the middle. Germline V lookup: CDR1 LGHNA, CDR2 YSLEER. In DNA, the CDR3 is TGCGCCAGCAGCCAAGCCTGGACGGGGAAATGGCGTACTGAAGCTTTCTTT. Translation: CASSQAWTGKWRTEAFF.

This chain connects TRBV3-1 (or the pseudogene TRBV3-2) to TRBJ2-3; TRBD2 aligns across 16 bases. J lost 14 bases, V lost 0 bases, and 8 bases had no gene match. CDR3 length: 16 residues. The germline V gene has CDR1 LGHDT and CDR2 YNNKEL (reference sequence). The CDR3 sequence: CASSQDLGLAGGEMYF. CDR3 nucleotide sequence: TGTGCCAGCAGCCAAGATTTGGGACTAGCGGGAGGGGAAATGTATTTT.

The chain combines TRBV10-1 with TRBJ2-1, with TRBD2 matching over 11 bases. The V gene's germline CDR1 is WNHNN and CDR2 SYGVQD (reference sequence). This CDR3 is 14 amino acids long. V lost 3 bases to trimming and J lost 12 bases; unmatched junction nucleotides: 7. The CDR3, as DNA: TGCGCCAGCAGTGAAAGGCTAGCGGGAGGTGTGCAGTTCTTC. As protein: CASSERLAGGVQFF.

The chain employs TRBV27 and TRBJ2-1; D not certain. V was cut by 8 bases and J by 5 bases, with 13 bases left in between. This CDR3 contains 13 residues. Germline lookup yields CDR1 MNHEY and CDR2 SMNVEV (reference sequence). The CDR3 DNA is TGTGCCAGCGGGTGGGCCCTGAACAATGAGCAGTTCTTC. Its protein product is CASGWALNNEQFF.

The chain is built from TRBV6-5 and TRBJ1-1, with D hard to call. Trimming stripped 10 bases from V and 12 bases from J, with 21 bases between. The germline V gene encodes CDR1 MNHEY and CDR2 SVGAGI. The CDR3 runs 12 residues. The CDR3 protein is CATLTNPGNTFF. CDR3 in DNA: TGTGCCACCCTAACGAATCCGGGGAATACTTTCTTT.